The T cell receptor beta chain described here comes from a study of blood T cell repertoires in COVID-19. The assay was immunoSEQ multiplex PCR, and TCRdb's table has in-frame clones only and misses some. The sample consists of over 55,000 clones, about four fifths of them appearing once. Trimming took 4 bases from V and 4 from J, leaving 11 bases between them. From germline, CDR1 is SGHDT and CDR2 YYEEEE. The CDR3 covers 14 residues. Specimen: peripheral blood. The chain recombines TRBV5-6 with TRBJ2-2; no definite D call. The TCR originated in a woman older than 75 with acute or convalescent COVID-19. CDR3 nucleotide sequence: TGTGCCAGCAGCCCTGCAATAGTCACCGGGGAGCTGTTTTTT. Protein: CASSPAIVTGELFF.